The present entry profiles one TCR beta chain with its context. What it recognizes is unknown. Sequencing used immunoSEQ multiplex PCR; TCRdb keeps in-frame clones, though not all of them. The profile shows approximately 100,000 clones, 88% of them singletons. The data derive from a study of identifying expanded T cells in peripheral blood. Points from the study as a whole: Differentially abundant clones: around 1.1 between replicates, about 15 at 2 to 3 weeks, approximately 19 at four.

V dropped 0 bases and J dropped 2 bases, with 17 bases sitting between them. CDR1 LGHNA and CDR2 YSLEER come from the germline V gene. This CDR3 has 18 residues. The receptor was derived from a person between 18 and 69 years old in good health. This chain connects TRBV4-3 to TRBJ2-1; D may be TRBD2 (6 bases). Sample: blood. CDR3 nucleotides: TGCGCCAGCAGCCAAGAGGGTGTGGGTAGCGGCCCCTACAATGAGCAGTTCTTC. Protein sequence: CASSQEGVGSGPYNEQFF.